This TCR beta chain was observed in a study of blood T cell repertoires in COVID-19. As handled by the study authors: Scientists estimated how many nucleated cells there were by amplifying reference gene primers. TCRdb's copy holds only in-frame clones and misses some; the assay was immunoSEQ multiplex PCR. That table is the source of V, J and clone size, and D and trimming were worked out from the DNA. Of hundreds of thousands of clones in the sample, roughly nine tenths were seen once. In germline, CDR1 is MNHNS, CDR2 SASEGT. There are 15 residues in the CDR3. Trimming left V 1 base short and J 7 bases short, with 16 bases between.

The TCR comes from a man aged 18-30 years with COVID-19, enrolled during active disease. The sample consisted of peripheral blood. This chain links TRBV6-1 with TRBJ2-5, with D possibly matching TRBD2 (6 bases). CDR3 region: CASSEDGGVFGTQYF. The CDR3 nucleotides read TGTGCCAGCAGTGAAGACGGGGGAGTCTTCGGGACCCAGTACTTC.